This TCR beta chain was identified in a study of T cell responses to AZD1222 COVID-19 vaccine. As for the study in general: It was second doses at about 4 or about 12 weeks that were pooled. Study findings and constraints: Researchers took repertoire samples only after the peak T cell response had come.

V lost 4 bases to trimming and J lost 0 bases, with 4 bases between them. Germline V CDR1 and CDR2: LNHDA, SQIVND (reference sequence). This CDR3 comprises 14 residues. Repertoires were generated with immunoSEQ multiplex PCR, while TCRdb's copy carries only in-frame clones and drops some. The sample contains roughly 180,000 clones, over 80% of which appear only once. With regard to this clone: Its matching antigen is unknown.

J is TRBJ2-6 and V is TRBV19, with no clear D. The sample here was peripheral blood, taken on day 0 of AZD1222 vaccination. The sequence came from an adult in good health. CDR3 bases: TGTGCCAGTAGTACCCACTCTGGGGCCAACGTCCTGACTTTC. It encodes CASSTHSGANVLTF. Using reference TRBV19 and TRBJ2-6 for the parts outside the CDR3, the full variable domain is DGGITQSPKYLFRKEGQNVTLSCEQNLNHDAMYWYRQDPGQGLRLIYYSQIVNDFQKGDIAEGYSVSREKKESFPLTVTSAQKNPTAFYLCASSTHSGANVLTFGAGSRLTVL.